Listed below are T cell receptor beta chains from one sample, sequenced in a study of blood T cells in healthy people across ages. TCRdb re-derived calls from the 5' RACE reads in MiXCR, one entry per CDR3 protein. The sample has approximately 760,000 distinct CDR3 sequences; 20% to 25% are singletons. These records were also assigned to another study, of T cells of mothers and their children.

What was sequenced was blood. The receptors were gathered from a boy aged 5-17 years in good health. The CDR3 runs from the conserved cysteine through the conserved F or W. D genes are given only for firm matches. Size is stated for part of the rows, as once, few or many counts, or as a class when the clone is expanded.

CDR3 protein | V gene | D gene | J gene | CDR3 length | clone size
CASSLTDGTDTQYF | TRBV6-5 | NA | TRBJ2-3 | 14 | NA
CASSLDVLYYGYTF | TRBV7-9 | NA | TRBJ1-2 | 14 | few
CSVARQGLNEKLFF | TRBV29-1 | TRBD1 | TRBJ1-4 | 14 | few
CASSGPGTGDPYEQYF | TRBV2 | TRBD1 | TRBJ2-7 | 16 | few
CASSLRRTTDEQYF | TRBV7-2 | NA | TRBJ2-7 | 14 | few
CASSAGAGNTIYF | TRBV6-1 | NA | TRBJ1-3 | 13 | many
CASSAGLADNEQFF | TRBV27 | TRBD2 | TRBJ2-1 | 14 | few
CSAELAGGHNEQFF | TRBV20-1 | TRBD2 | TRBJ2-1 | 14 | NA
CASSGETENYGYTF | TRBV25-1 | NA | TRBJ1-2 | 14 | NA
CASTPGQGLYNEQFF | TRBV12-3/TRBV12-4 | TRBD1 | TRBJ2-1 | 15 | NA
CASSVGTGDPTNEKLFF | TRBV9 | TRBD1 | TRBJ1-4 | 17 | NA
CASSLASGSHNEQFF | TRBV5-4 | TRBD2 | TRBJ2-1 | 15 | NA
CASSQPGYVYNEQFF | TRBV3-1 | NA | TRBJ2-1 | 15 | NA
CASSSRQGASGELFF | TRBV5-1 | TRBD1 | TRBJ2-2 | 15 | few